This T cell receptor (beta chain) came from a study of metastatic and nonmetastatic thyroid tumors. The wider study: Where malignant and benign thyroid patients were concerned, repertoires were compared across blood and tumor or nodule tissue. Whole-study results and caveats: TCR beta diversity was reportedly significantly higher in malignant thyroid tumors than benign nodules, in blood and tumor.

TCRdb re-called clones via MiXCR from the PCR reads. Among approximately 14,000 clones, 25% to 35% were seen once, and the ten largest hold 3.9%. V was pared by 5 bases and J by 0 bases, with 9 bases between. The CDR3 is made up of 13 amino acids. From germline, CDR1 is GTSNPN and CDR2 SVGIG (reference sequence). Until they underwent thyroid surgery, no patient had received any treatment. A note on this clone: No antigen is known for it.

What was sequenced was blood. The sequence derives from a female donor with papillary thyroid cancer or a benign thyroid nodule (not recorded which). Some clones in this sample may be carry-over from other donors' samples. V is TRBV30 and J is TRBJ2-3, with a possible D match to TRBD2 (5 bases). The CDR3 loop reads CAWGSGSTDTQYF. CDR3 coding DNA: TGTGCCTGGGGGAGCGGAAGCACAGATACGCAGTATTTT.